Described below is a single TCR beta chain sequence and its context. Its target is not known. 5'RACE with constant-segment primers yielded barcoded, UMI-tagged TCR alpha and TCR beta cDNA libraries. TCRdb processed the 5' RACE reads anew with MiXCR; each CDR3 protein has one entry. The table records 150,000 to 200,000 distinct CDR3 sequences, around 15% of them present only once. The source of the sample is a study of T-cell memory formation after mild COVID-19. Regarding the study as a whole: Cross-reactive memory appears to have joined, as suggested by some responding clones showing up in pre-infection memory. Clones shrinking between day 15 and 85 showed a balanced CD4/CD8 split, and those that grew later tilted toward CD4+.

This CDR3 has 15 amino acids. Between the trimmed V and J ends, which lost 6 bases and 0 bases, there was a span of 12 bases. CDR1 and CDR2 (germline): MGHRA, YSYEKL. This TCR was recovered from an adult woman who had mild COVID-19 (a few samples of this study predate the infection). Cell type and time point are not known. The chain carries TRBV4-1 and TRBJ1-5; D perhaps matches TRBD1 (6 bases). The sample taken for sequencing was PBMCs or a T cell subset sorted from them (not recorded which). This chain's CDR3 is CASRDSRYSNQPQHF. DNA of the CDR3: TGCGCCAGCAGGGACAGTCGATATAGCAATCAGCCCCAGCATTTT.